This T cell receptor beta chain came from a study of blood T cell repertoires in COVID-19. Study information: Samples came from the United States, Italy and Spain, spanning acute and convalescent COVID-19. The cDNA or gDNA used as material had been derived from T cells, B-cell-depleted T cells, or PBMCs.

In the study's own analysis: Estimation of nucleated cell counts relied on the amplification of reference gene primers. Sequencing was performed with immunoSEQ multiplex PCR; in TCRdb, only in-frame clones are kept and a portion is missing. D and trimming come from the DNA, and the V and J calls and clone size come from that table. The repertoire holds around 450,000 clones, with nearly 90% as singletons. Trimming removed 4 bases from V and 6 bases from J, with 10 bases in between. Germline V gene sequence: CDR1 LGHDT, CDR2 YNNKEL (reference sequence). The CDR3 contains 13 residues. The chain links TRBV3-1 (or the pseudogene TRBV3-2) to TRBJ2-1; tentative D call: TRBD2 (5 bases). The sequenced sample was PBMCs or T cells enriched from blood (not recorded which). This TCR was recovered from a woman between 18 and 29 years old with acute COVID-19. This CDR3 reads CASSPASRNEQFF. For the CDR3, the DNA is TGTGCCAGCAGCCCCGCTAGCCGCAATGAGCAGTTCTTC.